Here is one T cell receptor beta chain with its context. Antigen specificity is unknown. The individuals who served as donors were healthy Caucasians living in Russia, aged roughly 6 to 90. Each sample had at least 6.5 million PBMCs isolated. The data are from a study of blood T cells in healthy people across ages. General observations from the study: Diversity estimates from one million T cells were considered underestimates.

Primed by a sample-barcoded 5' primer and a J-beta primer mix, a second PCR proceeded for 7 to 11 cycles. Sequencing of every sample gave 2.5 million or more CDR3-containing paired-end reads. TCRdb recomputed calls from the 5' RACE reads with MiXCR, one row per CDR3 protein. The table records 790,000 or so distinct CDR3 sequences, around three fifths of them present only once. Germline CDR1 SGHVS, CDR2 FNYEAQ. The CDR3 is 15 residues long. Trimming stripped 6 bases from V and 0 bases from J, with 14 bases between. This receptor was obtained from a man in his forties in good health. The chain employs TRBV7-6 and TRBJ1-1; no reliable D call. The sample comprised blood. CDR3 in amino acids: CASRLNELMNTEAFF. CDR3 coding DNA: TGTGCCAGCAGATTAAACGAGCTAATGAACACTGAAGCTTTCTTT.